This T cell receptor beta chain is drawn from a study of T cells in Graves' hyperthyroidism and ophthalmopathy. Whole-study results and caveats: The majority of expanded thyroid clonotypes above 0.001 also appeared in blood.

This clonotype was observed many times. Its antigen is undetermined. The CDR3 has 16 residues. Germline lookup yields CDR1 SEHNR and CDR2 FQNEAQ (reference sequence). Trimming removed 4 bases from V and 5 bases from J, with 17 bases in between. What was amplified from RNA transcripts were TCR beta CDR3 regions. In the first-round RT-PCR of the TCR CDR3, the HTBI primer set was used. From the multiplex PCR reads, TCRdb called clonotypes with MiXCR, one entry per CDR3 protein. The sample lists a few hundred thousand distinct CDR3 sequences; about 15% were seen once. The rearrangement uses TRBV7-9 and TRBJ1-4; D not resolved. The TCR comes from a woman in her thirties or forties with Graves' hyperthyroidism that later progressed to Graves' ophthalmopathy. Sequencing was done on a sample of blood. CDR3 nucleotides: TGTGCCAGCAGCTCCCTACGCCGGACGGAAAATGAAAAACTGTTTTTT. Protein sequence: CASSSLRRTENEKLFF.